This T cell receptor (beta chain) was sequenced during a study of shared clonotypes between healthy human individuals. Produced via immunoSEQ multiplex PCR; TCRdb's table is partial and in-frame only. The table has hundreds of thousands of clones, roughly 96% seen once. Terminally differentiated effector memory CD45RA+ cells were excluded from the naive CD8 cells, which were CD45RO-negative and positively selected for CCR7. V lost 4 bases, J lost 7 bases, and 13 bases lay in between. The CDR3 extends over 14 amino acids. This clone was seen only once. Source material: naive CD8+ T cells sorted from blood. The receptor was derived from a woman aged 25 to 39 in good health. The V and J genes are TRBV23-1 and TRBJ1-4; unclear D gene. TRBV23-1 is flagged as an ORF with uncertain function. The CDR3 is CASSRRSGGEKLFF. The CDR3 DNA reads TGCGCCAGCAGTCGTCGGAGCGGTGGTGAAAAACTGTTTTTT.